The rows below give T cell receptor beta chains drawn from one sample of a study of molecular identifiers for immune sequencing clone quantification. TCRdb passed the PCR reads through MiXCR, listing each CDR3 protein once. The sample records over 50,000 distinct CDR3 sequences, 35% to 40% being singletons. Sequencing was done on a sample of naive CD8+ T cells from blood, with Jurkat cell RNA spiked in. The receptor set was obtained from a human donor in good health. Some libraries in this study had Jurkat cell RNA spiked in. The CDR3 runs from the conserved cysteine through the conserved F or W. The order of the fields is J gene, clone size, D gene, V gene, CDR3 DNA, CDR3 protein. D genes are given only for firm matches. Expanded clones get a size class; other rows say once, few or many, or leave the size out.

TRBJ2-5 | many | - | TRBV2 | TGTGCCAGCAGTGATCGGGAAAAAACCCAGTACTTC | CASSDREKTQYF
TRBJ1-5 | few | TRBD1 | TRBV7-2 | TGTGCCCGCAGTGCCTCCGACAGGGGAGGCCAGCCCCAGCATTTT | CARSASDRGGQPQHF
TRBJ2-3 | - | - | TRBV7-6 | TGTGCCAGCAGATCGATCAATGTGTCCGGGACTAGCACAGATACGCAGTATTTT | CASRSINVSGTSTDTQYF
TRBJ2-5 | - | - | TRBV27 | TGTGCCAGCAGTTTCGGTCCCGGGGTGGAGACCCAGTACTTC | CASSFGPGVETQYF
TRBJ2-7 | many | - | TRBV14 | TGTGCCAGCAGCCAAGATCGGTGGCAGTCCTACGAGCAGTACTTC | CASSQDRWQSYEQYF
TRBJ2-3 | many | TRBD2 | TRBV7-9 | TGTGCCAGCAGCCCCTTGACTAGCGGGAGCCTTGATACGCAGTATTTT | CASSPLTSGSLDTQYF
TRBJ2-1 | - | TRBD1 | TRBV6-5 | TGTGCCAGCAGTAAGCCGGGACAGGCCAATGAGCAGTTCTTC | CASSKPGQANEQFF
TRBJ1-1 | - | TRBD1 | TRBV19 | TGTGCCAGTCGGCGAGGGGGCAGGGTTAACACTGAAGCTTTCTTT | CASRRGGRVNTEAFF
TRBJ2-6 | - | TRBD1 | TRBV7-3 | TGTGCCAGCAGCTTAATCGGGACAGGGGCCTCTGGGGCCAACGTCCTGACTTTC | CASSLIGTGASGANVLTF
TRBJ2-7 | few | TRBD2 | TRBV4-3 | TGCGCCAGCAGCCAATCTCTCCCGGGAGGCTCCTACGAGCAGTACTTC | CASSQSLPGGSYEQYF
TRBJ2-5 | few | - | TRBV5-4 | TGTGCCAGCAGCTTGGATCGCAGCACGGAGACCCAGTACTTC | CASSLDRSTETQYF
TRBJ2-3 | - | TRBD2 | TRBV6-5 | TGTGCCAGCAGTTACTCGATCCAGGGAGGGGTCACAGATACGCAGAATTTT | CASSYSIQGGVTDTQNF
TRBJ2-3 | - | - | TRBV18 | TGTGCCAGCTCACCAATTAGGAGAACAGATACGCAGTATTTT | CASSPIRRTDTQYF
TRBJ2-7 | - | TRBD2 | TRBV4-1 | TGCGCCAGCAGCCAGGGACTAGCCCGGGAGCAGTGCTTC | CASSQGLAREQCF